This TCR beta chain was identified in a study of blood T cells in healthy people across ages. Study findings and constraints: Per-million-T-cell TCR beta diversity fell roughly linearly with age.

The germline gives CDR1 SGHRS, CDR2 YFSETQ. Losses at the gene ends were 4 bases for V and 1 base for J; bases not matched to a gene: 10. The CDR3 has 17 residues. Sample-barcoded 5' priming and a J-beta primer mix drove a second PCR of 7 to 11 cycles. Tagging of each cDNA molecule was performed by a template-switch adaptor with 12 random nucleotides. TCRdb re-derived calls from the 5' RACE reads in MiXCR, one entry per CDR3 protein. The sample lists about 900,000 distinct CDR3 sequences, roughly 43% seen once, with around an eighth in the top ten. This clonotype came up once. The antigen remains undetermined.

The receptor's source is a man in his thirties or forties in good health. The material sequenced was blood. The chain carries TRBV5-1 and TRBJ2-7; 11 positions match TRBD1. The CDR3 DNA follows: TGCGCCAGCAGCGTCCGGGACAGGGGGTTCGTGTCCTACGAGCAGTACTTC. Translation gives CASSVRDRGFVSYEQYF.